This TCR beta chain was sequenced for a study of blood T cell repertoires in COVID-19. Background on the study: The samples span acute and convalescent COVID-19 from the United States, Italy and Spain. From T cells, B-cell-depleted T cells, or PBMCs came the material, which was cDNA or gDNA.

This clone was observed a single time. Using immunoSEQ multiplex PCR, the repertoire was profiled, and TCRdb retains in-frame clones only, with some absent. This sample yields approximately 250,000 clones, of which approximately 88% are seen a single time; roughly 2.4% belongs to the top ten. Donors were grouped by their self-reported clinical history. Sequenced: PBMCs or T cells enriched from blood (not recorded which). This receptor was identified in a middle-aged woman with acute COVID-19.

CDR3 in amino acids: CAIRRPNQFF. The CDR3 DNA sequence: TGTGCCATCCGGAGACCGAATCAATTCTTC. The J gene is TRBJ2-1, the V gene TRBV24-1; unclear D gene. The germline V and J ends were trimmed by 11 bases and 16 bases, with 17 bases remaining between them. Germline V CDR1 and CDR2: KGHDR, SFDVKD. CDR3 length equals 10 residues.